The source of this T cell receptor beta chain is a study of CXCR3-negative and CXCR3-positive naive CD8 T cells. The CDR3 runs to 13 residues. With respect to this clonotype: Its antigen is not identified.

The libraries of TRB cDNA were prepared using 5' RACE with UMI labels. TCRdb reprocessed the 5' RACE reads and reports one entry per CDR3 protein, with no DNA. This table lists some 120,000 distinct CDR3 sequences. Study-wide results and limits: CXCR3-expressing naive cells carried TRB CDR3s more hydrophobic than those of CXCR3-negative naive cells.

The sample consisted of naive CXCR3+ CD8+ T cells from blood. The subset was: CD45RO-CCR7+CD27+CD95- naive CD8+ T cells expressing CXCR3 (TNR3+). V gene TRBV12-3 or TRBV12-4 combines with J gene TRBJ2-1. This clonotype originated in a human donor in good health. Some clones in this sample may be carry-over from other donors' samples. CDR3 region: CASSAHLGDEQFF.